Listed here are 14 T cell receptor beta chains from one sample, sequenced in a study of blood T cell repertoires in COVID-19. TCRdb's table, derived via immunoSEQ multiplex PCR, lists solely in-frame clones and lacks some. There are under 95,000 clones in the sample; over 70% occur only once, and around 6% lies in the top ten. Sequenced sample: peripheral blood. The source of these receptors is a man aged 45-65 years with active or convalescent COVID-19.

CDR3 nucleotides: TGTGCCAGCAGCCAAGATCCGGTGAATGAGCAGTTCTTC. It specifies CASSQDPVNEQFF. The chain couples TRBV3-1 (or the pseudogene TRBV3-2) to TRBJ2-1, with D unresolved. The CDR3 consists of 13 residues. Trimming pared 0 bases from V and 7 bases from J, leaving 7 bases between. Germline lookup yields CDR1 LGHDT and CDR2 YNNKEL (reference sequence).

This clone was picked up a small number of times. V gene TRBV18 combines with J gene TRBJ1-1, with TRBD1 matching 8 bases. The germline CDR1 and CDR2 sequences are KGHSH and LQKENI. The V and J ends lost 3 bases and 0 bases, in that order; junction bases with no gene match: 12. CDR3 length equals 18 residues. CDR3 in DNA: TGTGCCAGCTCACCCGCTCAGTCGGACAGGGTCATGAACACTGAAGCTTTCTTT. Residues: CASSPAQSDRVMNTEAFF. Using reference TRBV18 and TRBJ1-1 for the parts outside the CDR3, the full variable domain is NAGVMQNPRHLVRRRGQEARLRCSPMKGHSHVYWYRQLPEEGLKFMVYLQKENIIDESGMPKERFSAEFPKEGPSILRIQQVVRGDSAAYFCASSPAQSDRVMNTEAFFGQGTRLTVV.

CDR3 coding DNA: TGTGCCAGCTCGCAGGGTGACTACGAGCAGTACTTC. It codes for CASSQGDYEQYF. The genes are TRBV6-5 and TRBJ2-7, with D maybe TRBD1 (5 bases). Per germline, CDR1 MNHEY and CDR2 SVGAGI. The length of the CDR3 is 12 residues. Deletions cut 8 bases from V and 3 bases from J, with 11 bases between.

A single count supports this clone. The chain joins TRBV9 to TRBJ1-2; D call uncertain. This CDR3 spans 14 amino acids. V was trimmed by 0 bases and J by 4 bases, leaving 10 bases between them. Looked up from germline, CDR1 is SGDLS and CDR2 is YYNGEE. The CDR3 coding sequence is TGTGCCAGCAGCGTAGAGGCCAGACTCTATGGCTACACCTTC. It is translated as CASSVEARLYGYTF.

The CDR3 nucleotides are TGTGCCAGCAGCAGGGACAGGAGGGAGACCCAGTACTTC. It encodes CASSRDRRETQYF. This chain uses TRBV7-7 with TRBJ2-5, with 8 bases identical to TRBD1. J lost 5 bases, V lost 5 bases, and 4 bases had no gene match. This CDR3 has 13 amino acids. Germline CDR1 SSHAT, CDR2 FNYEAQ (reference sequence).

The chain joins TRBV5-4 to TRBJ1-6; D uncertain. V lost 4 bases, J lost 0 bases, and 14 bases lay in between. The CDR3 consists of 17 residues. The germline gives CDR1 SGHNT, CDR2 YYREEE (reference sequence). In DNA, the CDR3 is TGTGCCAGCAGCCGCCCTGGGAGTCCCTCCTATAATTCACCCCTCCACTTT. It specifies CASSRPGSPSYNSPLHF.

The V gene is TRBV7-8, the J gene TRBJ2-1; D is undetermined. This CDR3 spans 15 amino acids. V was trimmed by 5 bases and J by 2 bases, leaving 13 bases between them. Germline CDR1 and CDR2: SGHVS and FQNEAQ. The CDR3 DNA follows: TGTGCCAGCAGCGCCAGACTTAGACCCTACAATGAGCAGTTCTTC. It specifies CASSARLRPYNEQFF.

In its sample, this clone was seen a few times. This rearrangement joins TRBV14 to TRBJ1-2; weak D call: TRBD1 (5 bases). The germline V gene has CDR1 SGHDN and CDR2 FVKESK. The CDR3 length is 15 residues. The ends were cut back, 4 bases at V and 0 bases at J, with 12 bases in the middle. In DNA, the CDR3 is TGTGCCAGCAGCCGTCTGACAGCCCCTAACTATGGCTACACCTTC. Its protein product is CASSRLTAPNYGYTF.

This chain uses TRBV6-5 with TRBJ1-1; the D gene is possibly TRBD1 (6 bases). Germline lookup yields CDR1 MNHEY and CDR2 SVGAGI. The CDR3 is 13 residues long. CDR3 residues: CTSQTGSNTEAFF. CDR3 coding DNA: TGTACTTCACAGACAGGATCGAACACTGAAGCTTTCTTT.

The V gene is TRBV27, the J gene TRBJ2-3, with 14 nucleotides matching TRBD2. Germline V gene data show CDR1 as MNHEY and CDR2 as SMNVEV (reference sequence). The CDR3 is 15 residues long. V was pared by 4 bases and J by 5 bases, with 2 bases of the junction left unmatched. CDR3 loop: CASSWGTSGGDTQYF. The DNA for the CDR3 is TGTGCCAGCAGTTGGGGGACTAGCGGGGGAGATACGCAGTATTTT.

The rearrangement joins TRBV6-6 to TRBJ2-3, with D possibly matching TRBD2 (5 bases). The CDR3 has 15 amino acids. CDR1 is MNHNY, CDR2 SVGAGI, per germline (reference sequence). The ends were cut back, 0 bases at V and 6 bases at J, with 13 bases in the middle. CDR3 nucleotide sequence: TGTGCCAGCAGTTACTCCAGTCTAGCAGAGGATACGCAGTATTTT. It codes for CASSYSSLAEDTQYF.

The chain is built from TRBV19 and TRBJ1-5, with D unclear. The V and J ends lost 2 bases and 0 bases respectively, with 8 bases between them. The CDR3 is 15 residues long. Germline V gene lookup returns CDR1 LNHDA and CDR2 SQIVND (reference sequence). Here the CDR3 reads CASSIPGGSNQPQHF. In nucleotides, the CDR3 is TGTGCCAGTAGTATACCCGGAGGTAGCAATCAGCCCCAGCATTTT. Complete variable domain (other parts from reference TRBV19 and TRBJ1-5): DGGITQSPKYLFRKEGQNVTLSCEQNLNHDAMYWYRQDPGQGLRLIYYSQIVNDFQKGDIAEGYSVSREKKESFPLTVTSAQKNPTAFYLCASSIPGGSNQPQHFGDGTRLSIL.

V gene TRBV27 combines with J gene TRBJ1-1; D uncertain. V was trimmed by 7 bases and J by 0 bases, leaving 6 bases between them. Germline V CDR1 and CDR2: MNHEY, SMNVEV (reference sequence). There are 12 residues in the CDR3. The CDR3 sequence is CASKTLNTEAFF. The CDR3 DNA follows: TGTGCCAGCAAAACTTTGAACACTGAAGCTTTCTTT.

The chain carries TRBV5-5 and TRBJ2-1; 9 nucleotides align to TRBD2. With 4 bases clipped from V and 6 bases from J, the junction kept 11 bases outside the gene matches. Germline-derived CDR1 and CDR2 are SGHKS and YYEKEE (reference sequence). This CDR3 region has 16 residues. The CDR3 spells CASSGAGGLVVNEQFF. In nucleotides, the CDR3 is TGTGCCAGCAGCGGCGCGGGGGGGCTAGTCGTCAATGAGCAGTTCTTC. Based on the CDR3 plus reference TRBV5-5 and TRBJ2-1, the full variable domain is DAGVTQSPTHLIKTRGQQVTLRCSPISGHKSVSWYQQVLGQGPQFIFQYYEKEERGRGNFPDRFSARQFPNYSSELNVNALLLGDSALYLCASSGAGGLVVNEQFFGPGTRLTVL.